Following are 7 T cell receptor beta chains from one sample sequenced in a study of human T cells and chemical hapten exposure. Described time point: patch test 2, 6 weeks after DPC sensitization. Treatment meaning: therapeutic diphenylcyclopropenone sensitization with weekly scalp DPC. One entry per CDR3 protein results from TCRdb running MiXCR on the RACE reads. This table holds approximately 350,000 distinct CDR3 sequences, over 6% found once. The input for sequencing was whole blood, taken in connection with sensitization to the hapten diphenylcyclopropenone (DPC). All receptors derive from a woman younger than 35 with alopecia areata. Some clones in this sample may be carry-over from other donors' samples.

The chain has TRBV5-4 and TRBJ1-1, with 8 positions matching TRBD1. V was pared by 3 bases and J by 4 bases, with 14 bases of the junction left unmatched. The germline V gene has CDR1 SGHNT and CDR2 YYREEE (reference sequence). The CDR3 has 17 amino acids. The CDR3 is CASSSSPGQEARTEAFF. The DNA for the CDR3 is TGTGCCAGCAGCTCCTCTCCGGGACAGGAAGCGCGCACTGAAGCTTTCTTT.

This clonotype was recorded at least ten times. The chain links TRBV18 to TRBJ2-2; D is unresolved. The CDR3 is 11 amino acids. Germline loops: CDR1 KGHSH, CDR2 LQKENI. Trimming took off 3 bases at V and 7 bases at J, with 3 bases between the two ends. CDR3 amino acids: CASSPDGELFF. Written as DNA, the CDR3 is TGTGCCAGCTCACCGGACGGGGAGCTGTTTTTT.

The rearrangement links TRBV7-2 to TRBJ2-3, with unresolved D. Trimming removed 3 bases at V and 2 bases at J, with 9 bases between. CDR3 size: 14 residues. Per the germline V gene, CDR1 is SGHTA and CDR2 is FQGNSA. CDR3 nucleotide sequence: TGTGCCAGCAGCTTCGCCGCGTCCACAGATACGCAGTATTTT. Its protein is CASSFAASTDTQYF.

This clonotype was counted a few times. V and J are TRBV2 and TRBJ2-3; the D is unclear. V lost 7 bases and J 5 bases, leaving 13 bases between the germline ends. Per the germline V gene, CDR1 is SNHLY and CDR2 is FYNNEI. This CDR3 has 13 residues. CDR3 loop: CASTVVPRDTQYF. The CDR3 DNA reads TGTGCCAGCACAGTGGTCCCCCGAGATACGCAGTATTTT.

This clonotype was picked up many times. The chain links TRBV7-2 to TRBJ2-1; D gene ambiguous. CDR1 and CDR2 (germline): SGHTA, FQGNSA. V was shortened by 6 bases and J by 2 bases, with 2 bases between the two germline ends. CDR3 size: 11 residues. The CDR3 DNA reads TGTGCCAGCAGTCCCTACAATGAGCAGTTCTTC. Translating it yields CASSPYNEQFF.

This clonotype has ten or more counts. V and J are TRBV20-1 and TRBJ1-1, with D unclear. The CDR3 is 12 residues long. The germline V gene encodes CDR1 DFQATT and CDR2 SNEGSKA (reference sequence). The V gene lost 6 bases and the J gene lost 7 bases, with 15 bases spanning the gap. CDR3 region: CSAPTFNNEAFF. CDR3 coding DNA: TGCAGTGCCCCAACCTTTAATAATGAAGCTTTCTTT.

This clonotype was detected only a few times. The chain is built from TRBV5-6 and TRBJ1-1; possibly TRBD1 for D (5 bases). The ends were cut back, 0 bases at V and 6 bases at J, with 12 bases in the middle. Germline-derived CDR1 and CDR2 are SGHDT and YYEEEE. This CDR3 contains 14 residues. The CDR3 reads CASSLGGAWSEAFF. The DNA of the CDR3 is TGTGCCAGCAGCTTGGGGGGCGCATGGTCTGAAGCTTTCTTT.